The 15 T cell receptor beta chains below come from one sample, sequenced in a study of regulatory T cells in long-lasting Graves disease. For TCR beta, libraries came from iRepertoire HTBI primers and Arm-PCR of CDR3 regions. A single record per CDR3 protein comes from TCRdb applying MiXCR to the multiplex PCR reads. The table includes 350,000 to 450,000 distinct CDR3 sequences, more than 12% detected once. Time point meaning: newly diagnosed GD, antithyroid drugs for less than 3 months. Following extraction of RNA from PBMCs, that RNA was used to make the TCR library. These same data were also listed under a study on T cells in Graves' hyperthyroidism and ophthalmopathy.

Material: peripheral blood mononuclear cells (PBMCs), obtained at new diagnosis, from a patient treated with antithyroid drugs. Source of these receptors: a woman in her 30s with Graves disease.

This clonotype was recorded only once. The rearrangement joins TRBV7-9 to TRBJ2-3; D may correspond to TRBD1 or TRBD2 (5 bases each). Germline lookup yields CDR1 SEHNR and CDR2 FQNEAQ (reference sequence). The CDR3 has 14 amino acids. Trimming shortened V by 8 bases and J by 1 base, and 13 bases separated the two germline ends. The CDR3 is CASQGEGGTDTQYF. CDR3 DNA sequence: TGTGCCAGCCAGGGAGAGGGTGGCACAGATACGCAGTATTTT. Variable domain in full (rest from reference TRBV7-9 and TRBJ2-3): DTGVSQNPRHKITKRGQNVTFRCDPISEHNRLYWYRQTLGQGPEFLTYFQNEAQLEKSRLLSDRFSAERPKGSFSTLEIQRTEQGDSAMYLCASQGEGGTDTQYFGPGTRLTVL.

This clonotype was seen repeatedly, ten times or more. This rearrangement joins TRBV12-3 or TRBV12-4 to TRBJ2-3; D perhaps matches TRBD2 (6 bases). Trimming took off 0 bases at V and 6 bases at J, with 10 bases between the two ends. This CDR3 contains 14 residues. In DNA form, the CDR3 reads TGTGCCAGCAGTTTAGCGCGGAGGGGCGATACGCAGTATTTT. Protein: CASSLARRGDTQYF.

This clonotype was picked up many times. V usage is TRBV12-3 or TRBV12-4 and J usage is TRBJ2-1; D gene ambiguous. This CDR3 has 15 residues. The V and J ends lost 5 bases and 5 bases respectively, with 16 bases between them. The CDR3 DNA is TGTGCCAGCAGTCCCATGAGGAACCTACACAATGAGCAGTTCTTC. The encoded protein is CASSPMRNLHNEQFF.

This clonotype showed up many times. The chain joins TRBV6-2 or TRBV6-3 to TRBJ1-1; the D gene is possibly TRBD1 (5 bases). This CDR3 contains 18 residues. Germline values: CDR1 MNHEY, CDR2 SVGEGT. The germline V and J ends were trimmed by 0 bases and 0 bases, with 17 bases remaining between them. The CDR3 is CASSYSSREGTMNTEAFF. The DNA of the CDR3 is TGTGCCAGCAGTTACTCCAGCAGGGAGGGGACCATGAACACTGAAGCTTTCTTT.

This clonotype was detected ten times or more. The chain combines TRBV7-9 with TRBJ2-1, with 9 bases aligning to TRBD1. Near its end, the DNA agrees better with TRBJ2-5, so the J call may be wrong. The CDR3 sequence is 15 residues long. Germline-derived CDR1 and CDR2 are SEHNR and FQNEAQ (reference sequence). CDR3 residues: CASSWGQGPQETQYF. In nucleotides, the CDR3 is TGTGCCAGCAGCTGGGGACAGGGCCCCCAAGAGACCCAGTACTTC.

This clonotype came up many times. The chain recombines TRBV6-1 with TRBJ1-2, with D maybe TRBD1 (5 bases). V lost 1 base, J lost 5 bases, and 17 bases lay in between. Germline CDR1 is MNHNS and CDR2 is SASEGT. The CDR3 is made up of 16 amino acids. As DNA, the CDR3 is TGTGCCAGCAGTGAAGTTATGGTCTCGGGGGTTTATGGCTACACCTTC. Its protein is CASSEVMVSGVYGYTF.

This clonotype has ten or more counts. The chain combines TRBV27 with TRBJ1-1; unclear D gene. This CDR3 has 11 residues. Looked up from germline, CDR1 is MNHEY and CDR2 is SMNVEV (reference sequence). V dropped 9 bases and J dropped 1 base, with 6 bases sitting between them. The CDR3 here is CARAANTEAFF. Written as DNA, the CDR3 is TGTGCCAGGGCCGCGAACACTGAAGCTTTCTTT.

V is TRBV4-1 and J is TRBJ2-5; 10 bases align to TRBD2. CDR3 size: 15 residues. The germline V gene has CDR1 MGHRA and CDR2 YSYEKL. V lost 5 bases, J lost 4 bases, and 7 bases stayed unmatched. CDR3 sequence: CASSSALAGGETQYF. The CDR3 nucleotides are TGCGCCAGCAGCTCAGCTTTAGCGGGAGGAGAGACCCAGTACTTC.

This clonotype was recorded at least ten times. This chain joins TRBV5-1 and TRBJ1-1; D remains ambiguous. Deletions cut 0 bases from V and 11 bases from J, with 20 bases between. CDR1 is SGHRS and CDR2 is YFSETQ in the germline V gene. The CDR3 consists of 15 residues. The CDR3 bases are TGCGCCAGCAGCTTGGCCCAAGGCACCATTTCTGTCGCTTTCTTT. Translation: CASSLAQGTISVAFF.

This chain connects TRBV19 to TRBJ2-7; D not certain. Germline CDR1 LNHDA, CDR2 SQIVND (reference sequence). CDR3 size: 15 residues. V was shortened by 3 bases and J by 3 bases, with 15 bases between the two germline ends. The CDR3 nucleotides are TGTGCCAGTAGTATGTCGGCTAGGGAAAGCTACGAGCAGTACTTC. Translating gives CASSMSARESYEQYF.

As concerns this clonotype: A much larger clone is a single base away; this may be a read error. This sequence joins TRBV28 and TRBJ1-1; D uncertain. Trimming took off 7 bases at V and 3 bases at J, with 12 bases between the two ends. CDR3 length: 13 amino acids. The V gene's germline CDR1 is MDHEN and CDR2 SYDVKM. The CDR3 sequence is CASNGKWDTEAFF. The DNA of the CDR3 is TGTGCCAGCAATGGAAAGTGGGACACTGAAGCTTTCTTT.

This clonotype was counted between two and nine times. CDR3 sequence reads: CASSPRVAGAKNIQYF. DNA for the CDR3: TGTGCCAGCAGTCCGAGGGTAGCAGGGGCCAAAAACATTCAGTACTTC. The rearrangement uses TRBV12-3 or TRBV12-4 and TRBJ2-4; the D gene could be TRBD1 or TRBD2 (5 bases each). V was shortened by 5 bases and J by 1 base, with 15 bases between the two germline ends. This CDR3 contains 16 residues.

This clonotype was found many times. The chain has TRBV7-3 and TRBJ2-1; possible D gene TRBD1, 5 bases. The CDR3 covers 13 residues. V lost 1 base to trimming and J lost 8 bases, with 9 bases between them. Germline loops: CDR1 SGHTA, CDR2 FQGTGA. In DNA, the CDR3 is TGTGCCAGCAGCTTAAGTGGGGCGTATGAGCAGTTCTTC. Translated, it gives CASSLSGAYEQFF.

This clonotype was observed at least ten times. The J gene is TRBJ2-7, the V gene TRBV29-1, with D unclear. The germline CDR1 and CDR2 sequences are SQVTM and ANQGSEA. The CDR3 consists of 15 residues. V shed 4 bases and J shed 7 bases, with 23 bases lying between them. CDR3 protein: CSVGSLTTRLGEQYF. Here the CDR3 DNA reads TGCAGCGTTGGGTCTCTGACCACCCGCCTAGGGGAGCAGTACTTC.

This clonotype came up many times. The rearrangement uses TRBV12-3 or TRBV12-4 and TRBJ2-1; TRBD2 matches at 8 bases. The ends lost 6 bases at V and 10 bases at J; junction bases unmatched: 11. The CDR3 loop spans 14 amino acids. DNA of the CDR3: TGTGCCAGCAGGGGGACGGGGGGGGAACACGAGCAGTTCTTC. Its protein product is CASRGTGGEHEQFF.